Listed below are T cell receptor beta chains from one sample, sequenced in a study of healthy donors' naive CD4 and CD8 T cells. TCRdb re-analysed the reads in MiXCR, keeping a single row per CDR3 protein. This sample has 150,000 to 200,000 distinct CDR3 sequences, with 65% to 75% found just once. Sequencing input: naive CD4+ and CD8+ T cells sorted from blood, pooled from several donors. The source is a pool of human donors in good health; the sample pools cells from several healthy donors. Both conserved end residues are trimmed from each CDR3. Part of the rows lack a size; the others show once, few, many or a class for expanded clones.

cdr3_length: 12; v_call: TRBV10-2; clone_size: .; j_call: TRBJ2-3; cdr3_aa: ASSEPVQGDTQY
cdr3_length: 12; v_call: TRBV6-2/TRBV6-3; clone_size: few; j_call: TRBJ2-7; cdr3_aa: ASRPSGSLYEQY
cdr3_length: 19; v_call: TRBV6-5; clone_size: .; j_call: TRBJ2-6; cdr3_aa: ASSYDPHDRGIYSGANVLT
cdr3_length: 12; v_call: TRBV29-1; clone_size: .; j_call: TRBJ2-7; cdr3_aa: SVVGLAPTYEQY
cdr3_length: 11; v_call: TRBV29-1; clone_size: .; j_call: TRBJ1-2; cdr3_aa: SALKVGSYGYT
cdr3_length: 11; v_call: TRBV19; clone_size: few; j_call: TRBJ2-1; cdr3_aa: ASSIEGLREQF
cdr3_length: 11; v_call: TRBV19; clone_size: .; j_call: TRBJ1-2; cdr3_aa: ASSIAQGYGYT
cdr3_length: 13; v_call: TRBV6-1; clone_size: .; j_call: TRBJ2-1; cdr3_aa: ASSYWRGTNNEQF
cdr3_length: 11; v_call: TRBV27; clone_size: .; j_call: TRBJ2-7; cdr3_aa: ASSLDRFNEQY
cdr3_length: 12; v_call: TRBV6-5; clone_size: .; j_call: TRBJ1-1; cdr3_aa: ASNAGDYDTEAF
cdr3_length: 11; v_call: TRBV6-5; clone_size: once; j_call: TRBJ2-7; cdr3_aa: ASSPSGYYEQY
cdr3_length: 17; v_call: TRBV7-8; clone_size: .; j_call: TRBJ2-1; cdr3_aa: ASSLGGMRGPRVHNEQF
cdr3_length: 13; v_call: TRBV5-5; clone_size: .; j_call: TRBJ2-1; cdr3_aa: ASSFSGNLYNEQF
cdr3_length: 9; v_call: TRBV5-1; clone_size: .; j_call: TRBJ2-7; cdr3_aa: ASSYGMEQY
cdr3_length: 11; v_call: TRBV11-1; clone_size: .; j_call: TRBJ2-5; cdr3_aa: ASRVTGRETQY
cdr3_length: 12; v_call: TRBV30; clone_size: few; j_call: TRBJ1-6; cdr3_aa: AWGLGTPPGPLH
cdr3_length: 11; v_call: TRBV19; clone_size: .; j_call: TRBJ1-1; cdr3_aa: ATGQAPRTEAF
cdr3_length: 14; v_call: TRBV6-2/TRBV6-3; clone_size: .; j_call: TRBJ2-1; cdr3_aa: ASRSTGSEAYNEQF
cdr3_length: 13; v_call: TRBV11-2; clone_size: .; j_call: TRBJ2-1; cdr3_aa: ASSLYQGASTEQF
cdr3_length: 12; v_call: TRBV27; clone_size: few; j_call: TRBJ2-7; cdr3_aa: ASSFGDSSYEQY
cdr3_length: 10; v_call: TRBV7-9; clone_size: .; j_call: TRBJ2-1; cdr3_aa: ASSPIYNEQF
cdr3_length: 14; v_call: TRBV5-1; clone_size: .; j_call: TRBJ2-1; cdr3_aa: ASGRNLNLGGDEQF
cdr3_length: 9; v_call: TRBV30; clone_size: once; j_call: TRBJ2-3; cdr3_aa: AWRGLNTQY
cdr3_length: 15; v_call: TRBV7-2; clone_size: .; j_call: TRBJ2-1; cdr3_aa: ASSLAADRIVGNEQF
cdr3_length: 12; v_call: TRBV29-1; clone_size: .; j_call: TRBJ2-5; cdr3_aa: SVVPQGRQETQY
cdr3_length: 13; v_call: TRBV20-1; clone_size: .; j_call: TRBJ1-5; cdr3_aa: SVRTGEVSNQPQH
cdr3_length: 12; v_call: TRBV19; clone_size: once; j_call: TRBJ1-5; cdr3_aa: ASLKAGRNQPQH
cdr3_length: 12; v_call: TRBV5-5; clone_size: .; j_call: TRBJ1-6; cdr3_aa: ASSLSGENSPLH